This passage covers 28 T cell receptor beta chains from one sample sequenced in a study of T cell changes during pregnancy in multiple sclerosis (dated by TCRdb to the late 2010s). The protocol used for the library was the immunoSEQ multiplex PCR assay. TCRdb retrieved this table from immuneACCESS and kept in-frame rearrangements only. Not all clones are present; in checked studies, unresolved V genes account for under half, and no reason is known for the remainder. The sample includes around 43,000 clones, with just under 95% observed a single time. The ten top clones hold 3.5% to 5% of the sample. The sequenced sample was CD8+ T cells from peripheral blood mononuclear cells, obtained after pregnancy. All receptors derive from a female donor with multiple sclerosis, enrolled in a pregnancy study.

The chain recombines TRBV7-9 with TRBJ2-5; D perhaps matches TRBD2 (6 bases). The germline gives CDR1 SEHNR, CDR2 FQNEAQ (reference sequence). The CDR3 is 14 residues long. V lost 5 bases and J lost 1, with 11 bases in between. This chain's CDR3 is CASSGGERQETQYF. The CDR3, as DNA: TGTGCCAGCAGCGGAGGGGAACGCCAAGAGACCCAGTACTTC. The variable domain in full, completed from reference TRBV7-9 and TRBJ2-5, reads DTGVSQNPRHKITKRGQNVTFRCDPISEHNRLYWYRQTLGQGPEFLTYFQNEAQLEKSRLLSDRFSAERPKGSFSTLEIQRTEQGDSAMYLCASSGGERQETQYFGPGTRLLVL.

The chain is built from TRBV9 and TRBJ1-1, with D possibly TRBD1 on 5 matching bases. This CDR3 is 12 amino acids long. The germline CDR1 and CDR2 sequences are SGDLS and YYNGEE. Trimming left V 3 bases short and J 5 bases short, with 8 bases between. The CDR3 DNA reads as TGTGCCAGCAGCGGCCAGGGTACTGAAGCTTTCTTT. This codes for CASSGQGTEAFF.

This clone was counted once. The chain carries TRBV5-1 and TRBJ1-2, with 10 positions matching TRBD1. The junction had 6 bases not matched to a gene; V was cut back by 0 bases and J by 1 base. The CDR3 length is 17 residues. Germline V gives CDR1 SGHRS, CDR2 YFSETQ. This CDR3 reads CASSLGDRGPFNYGYTF. CDR3 DNA sequence: TGCGCCAGCAGCTTGGGGGACAGGGGTCCATTTAACTATGGCTACACCTTC.

The chain recombines TRBV7-9 with TRBJ1-6; no clear D gene. CDR1 and CDR2 from the germline V gene are SEHNR and FQNEAQ (reference sequence). The germline V and J ends were trimmed by 3 bases and 7 bases, with 16 bases remaining between them. The CDR3 length is 16 residues. CDR3 sequence: CASSLVVSRSNSPLHF. In DNA form, the CDR3 reads TGTGCCAGCAGCTTGGTTGTCTCCCGGTCGAATTCACCCCTCCACTTT.

This chain connects TRBV27 to TRBJ2-7, with 8 nucleotides matching TRBD1. Germline V gene sequence: CDR1 MNHEY, CDR2 SMNVEV (reference sequence). CDR3 length equals 14 residues. J was trimmed by 4 bases and V by 6 bases; bases with no gene match: 8. The chain's CDR3 is CASSQDRVGYEQYF. The CDR3 DNA reads as TGTGCCAGCAGCCAGGACAGGGTTGGATACGAGCAGTACTTC.

Points on this clone: Mismatch with germline at one junction end may stem from a read error. V and J are TRBV5-8 and TRBJ1-1; perhaps TRBD1 as D (5 bases). The CDR3 consists of 12 residues. The germline CDR1 and CDR2 sequences are SGHTS and YDEGEE. The CDR3 region has the DNA TGCACGGACAAAAAGGCGAACACTGAAGCTTTCTTT. It yields the protein CTDKKANTEAFF. Drawing the rest from reference TRBV5-8 and TRBJ1-1, the complete variable domain is EAGVTQSPTHLIKTRGQQATLRCSPISGHTSVYWYQQALGLGLQFLLWYDEGEERNRGNFPPRFSGRQFPNYSSELNVNALELEDSALYLCTDKKANTEAFFGQGTRLTVV.

The V call is TRBV14, the J call TRBJ1-1; TRBD1 aligns across 8 bases. The J segment lost 3 bases and the V segment lost 6 bases, leaving 3 bases of the junction unmatched. Germline loops: CDR1 SGHDN, CDR2 FVKESK. The CDR3 has 13 residues. The CDR3 nucleotides read TGTGCCAGCAGGGGGACAGGCGACACTGAAGCTTTCTTT. The encoded protein is CASRGTGDTEAFF.

The chain recombines TRBV19 with TRBJ2-2; 7 bases match TRBD1. The germline V gene encodes CDR1 LNHDA and CDR2 SQIVND (reference sequence). The ends lost 2 bases at V and 4 bases at J; junction bases unmatched: 7. This CDR3 contains 16 residues. CDR3 bases: TGTGCCAGTAGTATATCCCGGACAGGTCCCACCGGGGAGCTGTTTTTT. Residues: CASSISRTGPTGELFF.

The rearrangement uses TRBV6-6 and TRBJ2-7; D is uncertain. The V end lost 6 bases, the J end lost 1 base, and 7 bases lay between the germline ends. Germline CDR1 and CDR2: MNHNY and SVGAGI (reference sequence). This CDR3 is 12 amino acids long. The CDR3 sequence: CASSPRSYEQYF. Here the CDR3 DNA reads TGTGCCAGCAGCCCTAGGTCCTACGAGCAGTACTTC.

This chain links TRBV27 with TRBJ2-3, with TRBD1 as a possible D gene (6 bases). V was cut by 8 bases and J by 3 bases, with 24 bases left in between. The CDR3 has 17 residues. Germline V CDR1 and CDR2: MNHEY, SMNVEV (reference sequence). DNA of the CDR3: TGTGCCAGCGGACAACTCCGGCCGGCAGGGGCGACAGATACGCAGTATTTT. Translation gives CASGQLRPAGATDTQYF.

This clone showed up just once. J is TRBJ2-1 and V is TRBV19; D is undetermined. V lost 2 bases, J lost 7 bases, and 6 bases lay in between. The CDR3 is made up of 12 amino acids. Germline V gives CDR1 LNHDA, CDR2 SQIVND (reference sequence). CDR3 DNA: TGTGCCAGTAGTATAAGCTGGAATGAGCAGTTCTTC. This encodes CASSISWNEQFF.

This sequence joins TRBV19 and TRBJ2-7; 7 bases map to TRBD1. The CDR3 is 11 amino acids. The J segment lost 11 bases and the V segment lost 6 bases, leaving 7 bases of the junction unmatched. The germline V gene encodes CDR1 LNHDA and CDR2 SQIVND (reference sequence). CDR3 amino acids: CASRSQGTEYF. CDR3 coding DNA: TGTGCCAGTAGATCACAGGGGACAGAGTACTTC.

This chain joins TRBV5-1 and TRBJ2-3, with TRBD2 as a possible D gene (5 bases). There are 15 residues in the CDR3. Trimming removed 7 bases at V and 1 base at J, with 16 bases between. Germline CDR1 and CDR2: SGHRS and YFSETQ. In nucleotides, the CDR3 is TGCGCCAGCGTTCCTGGCGGGCCAGGCACAGATACGCAGTATTTT. The encoded protein is CASVPGGPGTDTQYF.

The chain carries TRBV6-6 and TRBJ1-6, with D possibly matching TRBD1 (5 bases). Per germline, CDR1 MNHNY and CDR2 SVGAGI (reference sequence). CDR3 length: 16 amino acids. The V and J ends lost 9 bases and 0 bases respectively, with 15 bases between them. CDR3 amino acids: CASLGPDVSYNSPLHF. CDR3 bases: TGTGCCAGTCTGGGGCCAGACGTCTCCTATAATTCACCCCTCCACTTT.

The chain combines TRBV15 with TRBJ1-6, with TRBD1 matching 8 bases. J was trimmed by 10 bases and V by 1 base; bases with no gene match: 6. CDR1 is LNHNV and CDR2 is YYDKDF in the germline V gene (reference sequence). The CDR3 is made up of 15 amino acids. CDR3 region: CATSRADRELSPLHF. As DNA, the CDR3 is TGTGCCACCAGCAGAGCGGACAGGGAATTATCACCCCTCCACTTT. The full variable domain, completed using reference TRBV15 and TRBJ1-6, is DAMVIQNPRYQVTQFGKPVTLSCSQTLNHNVMYWYQQKSSQAPKLLFHYYDKDFNNEADTPDNFQSRRPNTSFCFLDIRSPGLGDTAMYLCATSRADRELSPLHFGNGTRLTVT.

The chain employs TRBV4-2 and TRBJ1-4; D is ambiguous. The CDR3 is 13 residues long. Trimming removed 6 bases at V and 3 bases at J, with 8 bases between. CDR1 and CDR2 (germline): LGHNA, YNFKEQ. This CDR3 is CASRHRANEKLFF. In nucleotides, the CDR3 is TGTGCCAGCAGGCACAGAGCTAATGAAAAACTGTTTTTT.

This clone was detected a few times. The chain recombines TRBV2 with TRBJ2-7; 7 nucleotides match TRBD1. The CDR3 covers 15 residues. With V trimmed by 6 bases and J by 0 bases, 8 bases remained unmatched. Germline CDR1 reads SNHLY; CDR2 reads FYNNEI. The CDR3 DNA sequence: TGTGCCAGCAGAGAATTGACAGGGACCTCCTACGAGCAGTACTTC. It specifies CASRELTGTSYEQYF.

The chain joins TRBV7-2 to TRBJ2-3, with D possibly TRBD1 on 5 matching bases. The V and J ends lost 1 base and 2 bases respectively, with 13 bases between them. This CDR3 region has 16 residues. Germline-derived CDR1 and CDR2 are SGHTA and FQGNSA. CDR3 sequence: CASSLGWAGITDTQYF. CDR3 nucleotide sequence: TGTGCCAGCAGCTTAGGATGGGCAGGGATCACAGATACGCAGTATTTT.

This rearrangement joins TRBV4-1 to TRBJ1-1; D remains ambiguous. V was clipped by 4 bases and J by 0 bases, with 12 bases between them. There are 15 residues in the CDR3. Germline V gene sequence: CDR1 MGHRA, CDR2 YSYEKL. The CDR3 DNA reads as TGCGCCAGCAGCCCTCTGGAGTCTATGAACACTGAAGCTTTCTTT. Protein sequence: CASSPLESMNTEAFF.

The chain employs TRBV7-9 and TRBJ1-5, with a tentative D call TRBD1 (6 bases). V was pared by 5 bases and J by 5 bases, with 13 bases between. Germline V CDR1 and CDR2: SEHNR, FQNEAQ (reference sequence). CDR3 length: 14 amino acids. CDR3 in amino acids: CASSPEGGDQPQHF. The CDR3 nucleotides are TGTGCCAGCAGCCCTGAGGGGGGGGATCAGCCCCAGCATTTT. Drawing the rest from reference TRBV7-9 and TRBJ1-5, the complete variable domain is DTGVSQNPRHKITKRGQNVTFRCDPISEHNRLYWYRQTLGQGPEFLTYFQNEAQLEKSRLLSDRFSAERPKGSFSTLEIQRTEQGDSAMYLCASSPEGGDQPQHFGDGTRLSIL.

CDR3 sequence reads: CASSYGTGEYNEQFF. CDR3 nucleotides: TGTGCCAGCAGTTACGGGACAGGGGAGTACAATGAGCAGTTCTTC. This chain connects TRBV6-6 to TRBJ2-1; 10 bases agree with TRBD1. The CDR3 length is 15 residues. V lost 2 bases, J lost 4 bases, and 2 bases stayed unmatched. Germline loops: CDR1 MNHNY, CDR2 SVGAGI (reference sequence).

This chain uses TRBV10-3 with TRBJ2-1; D possibly corresponds to TRBD2 (5 bases). Germline-derived CDR1 and CDR2 are ENHRY and SYGVKD. The CDR3 length is 15 residues. Deletions cut 3 bases from V and 4 bases from J, with 13 bases between. Here the CDR3 DNA reads TGTGCCATCAGTGACCAAGGAGCGGTTTACAATGAGCAGTTCTTC. Residues: CAISDQGAVYNEQFF.

The table lists this clone with a count of one. V usage is TRBV27 and J usage is TRBJ1-2; 7 bases map to TRBD1. This CDR3 has 16 residues. V dropped 8 bases and J dropped 2; count of bases not matched to a gene: 14. Germline CDR1 is MNHEY and CDR2 is SMNVEV (reference sequence). The chain's CDR3 is CASRDRDSGENYGYTF. In DNA, the CDR3 is TGTGCCAGCCGGGATCGGGACAGCGGAGAGAACTATGGCTACACCTTC.

The chain carries TRBV14 and TRBJ2-1; the D gene is possibly TRBD1 (6 bases). The germline V gene has CDR1 SGHDN and CDR2 FVKESK. V was clipped by 5 bases and J by 3 bases, with 29 bases between them. The CDR3 is 20 amino acids. CDR3 nucleotides: TGTGCCAGCAGCAGTTTCGAACCGGGACACAAAAAGGGGAACTACAATGAGCAGTTCTTC. The encoded protein is CASSSFEPGHKKGNYNEQFF.

This chain joins TRBV5-1 and TRBJ2-5; 8 bases line up with TRBD2. This CDR3 is 15 amino acids long. Germline V gives CDR1 SGHRS, CDR2 YFSETQ. The V and J ends lost 1 base and 14 bases, in that order; junction bases with no gene match: 16. CDR3 bases: TGCGCCAGCAGCTTGACCTCCGGGACTAGTATAAAGCACTACTTC. The encoded protein is CASSLTSGTSIKHYF.

The chain carries TRBV28 and TRBJ2-1, with 8 bases identical to TRBD1. Germline values: CDR1 MDHEN, CDR2 SYDVKM. The CDR3 is 16 amino acids. Germline trimming cut 4 bases from V and 10 bases from J; bases unmatched to any gene: 15. Written as DNA, the CDR3 is TGTGCCAGCAGTTCCCCCGGACAGGGAGTGTCGGGGGAGCAGTTCTTC. It encodes CASSSPGQGVSGEQFF. The full variable domain, with the rest looked up from reference TRBV28 and TRBJ2-1, is DVKVTQSSRYLVKRTGEKVFLECVQDMDHENMFWYRQDPGLGLRLIYFSYDVKMKEKGDIPEGYSVSREKKERFSLILESASTNQTSMYLCASSSPGQGVSGEQFFGPGTRLTVL.

The CDR3: CASRPRETGRWDTQYF. CDR3 nucleotide sequence: TGTGCCAGCAGGCCAAGGGAGACAGGGAGGTGGGATACGCAGTATTTT. V is TRBV5-4 and J is TRBJ2-3; a possible D gene is TRBD1 (7 bases). Per the germline V gene, CDR1 is SGHNT and CDR2 is YYREEE (reference sequence). This CDR3 spans 16 amino acids. V shed 5 bases and J shed 6 bases, with 22 bases lying between them.

A single count supports this clone. The rearrangement uses TRBV2 and TRBJ2-1; TRBD2 agrees at 12 bases. J gave up 8 bases and V 6 bases, and 8 bases lay outside the gene matches. This CDR3 spans 15 amino acids. The V gene's germline CDR1 is SNHLY and CDR2 FYNNEI. DNA for the CDR3: TGTGCCAGCAGCGTCCCGGGACTAGCGGGCGATGAGCAGTTCTTC. It is translated as CASSVPGLAGDEQFF. Supplemented by reference TRBV2 and TRBJ2-1, the full variable domain reads EPEVTQTPSHQVTQMGQEVILRCVPISNHLYFYWYRQILGQKVEFLVSFYNNEISEKSEIFDDQFSVERPDGSNFTLKIRSTKLEDSAMYFCASSVPGLAGDEQFFGPGTRLTVL.